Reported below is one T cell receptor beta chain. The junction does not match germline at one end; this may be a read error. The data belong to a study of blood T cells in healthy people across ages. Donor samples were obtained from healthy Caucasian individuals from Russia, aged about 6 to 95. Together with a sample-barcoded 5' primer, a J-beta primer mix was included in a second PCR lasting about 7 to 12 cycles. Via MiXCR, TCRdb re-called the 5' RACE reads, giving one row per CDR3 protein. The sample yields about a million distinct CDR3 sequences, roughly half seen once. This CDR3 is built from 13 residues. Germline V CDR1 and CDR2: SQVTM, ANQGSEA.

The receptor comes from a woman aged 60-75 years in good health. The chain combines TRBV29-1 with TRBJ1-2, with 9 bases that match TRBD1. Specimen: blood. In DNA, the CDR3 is TGCAGCGTTGACCCCGGGACAGGGTATGGCTACATCTTC. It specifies CSVDPGTGYGYIF.